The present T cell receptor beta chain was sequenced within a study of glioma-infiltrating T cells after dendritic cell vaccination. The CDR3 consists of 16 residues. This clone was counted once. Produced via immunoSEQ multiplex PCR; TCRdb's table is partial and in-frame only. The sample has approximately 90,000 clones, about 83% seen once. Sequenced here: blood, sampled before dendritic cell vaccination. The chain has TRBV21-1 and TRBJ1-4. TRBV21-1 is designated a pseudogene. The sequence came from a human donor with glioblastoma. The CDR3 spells CASSKEQGATNEKLFF. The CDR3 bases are TGTGCCAGCAGCAAAGAGCAAGGAGCAACTAATGAAAAACTGTTTTTT.